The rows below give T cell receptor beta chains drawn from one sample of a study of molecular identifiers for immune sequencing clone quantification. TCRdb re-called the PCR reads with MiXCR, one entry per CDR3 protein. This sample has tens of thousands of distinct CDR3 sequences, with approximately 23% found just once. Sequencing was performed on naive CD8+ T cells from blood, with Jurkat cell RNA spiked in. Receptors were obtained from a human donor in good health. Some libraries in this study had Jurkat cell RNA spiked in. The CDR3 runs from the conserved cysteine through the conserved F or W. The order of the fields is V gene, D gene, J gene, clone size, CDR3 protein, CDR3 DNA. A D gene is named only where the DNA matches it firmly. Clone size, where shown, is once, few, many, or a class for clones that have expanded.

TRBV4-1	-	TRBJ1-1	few	CASSQDWARLTEAFF	TGCGCCAGCAGCCAAGATTGGGCCCGCCTAACTGAAGCTTTCTTT
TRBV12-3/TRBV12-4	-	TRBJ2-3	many	CASSLEGPDTQYF	TGTGCCAGCAGTTTAGAAGGGCCAGATACGCAGTATTTT
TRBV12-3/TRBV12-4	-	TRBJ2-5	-	CASSLDILETQYF	TGTGCCAGCAGTTTAGACATCTTAGAGACCCAGTACTTC
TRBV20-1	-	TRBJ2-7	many	CSARNIQDYEQYF	TGCAGTGCCCGGAATATCCAGGACTACGAGCAGTACTTC
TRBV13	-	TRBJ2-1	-	CASSLDAGRVPYNEQFF	TGTGCCAGCAGCCTAGACGCGGGCAGGGTCCCCTACAATGAGCAGTTCTTC
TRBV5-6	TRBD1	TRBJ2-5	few	CASSLNPDRGHQETQYF	TGTGCCAGCAGCTTGAACCCGGACAGGGGCCACCAAGAGACCCAGTACTTC
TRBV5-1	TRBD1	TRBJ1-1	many	CASSIGGLTGYNPEAFF	TGCGCCAGCAGCATCGGAGGTTTGACAGGGTATAACCCTGAAGCTTTCTTT
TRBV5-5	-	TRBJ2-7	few	CASSPPNREDEQYF	TGTGCCAGCAGCCCGCCGAACAGGGAGGACGAGCAGTACTTC
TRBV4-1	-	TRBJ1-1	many	CASSHSDGLNTEAFF	TGCGCCAGCAGCCATAGTGACGGACTGAACACTGAAGCTTTCTTT
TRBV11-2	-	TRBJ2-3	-	CASSLEGTGGTDTQYF	TGTGCCAGCAGCTTAGAGGGCACCGGGGGCACAGATACGCAGTATTTT
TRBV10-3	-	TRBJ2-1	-	CAIRGWGDEQFF	TGTGCCATCAGGGGGTGGGGCGATGAGCAGTTCTTC
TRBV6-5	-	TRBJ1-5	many	CASSYSGVSNQPQHF	TGTGCCAGCAGTTACTCGGGGGTTAGCAATCAGCCCCAGCATTTT
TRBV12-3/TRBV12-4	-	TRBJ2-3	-	CAGIAGYTDTQYF	TGTGCCGGCATTGCAGGGTACACAGATACGCAGTATTTT
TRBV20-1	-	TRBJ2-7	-	CSAKIRWDTHYEQYF	TGCAGTGCTAAAATCAGATGGGACACGCACTACGAGCAGTACTTC
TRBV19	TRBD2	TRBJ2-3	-	CASSMLAGRTDTQCF	TGTGCCAGTAGTATGCTAGCGGGAAGGACAGATACGCAGTGTTTT
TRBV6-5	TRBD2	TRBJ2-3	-	CASRSSGLAGVGDTQYF	TGTGCCAGCAGATCATCGGGACTAGCGGGTGTCGGAGATACGCAGTATTTT
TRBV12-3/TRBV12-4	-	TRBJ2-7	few	CASTFLGGYEQYF	TGTGCCAGCACCTTTCTGGGAGGCTACGAGCAGTACTTC
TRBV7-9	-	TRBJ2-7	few	CASTGDLYEQYF	TGTGCCAGCACGGGGGATCTCTACGAGCAGTACTTC
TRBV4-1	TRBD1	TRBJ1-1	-	CASSEGQTEALF	TGCGCGAGCAGCGAGGGACAGACTGAAGCTCTCTTT
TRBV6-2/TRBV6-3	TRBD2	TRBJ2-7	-	CASSLLAGVHEQYF	TGTGCCAGCAGTTTACTAGCGGGAGTCCACGAGCAGTACTTC
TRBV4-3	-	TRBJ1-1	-	CASSRRQTTVDTEAFF	TGCGCCAGCAGCCGAAGACAGACTACCGTTGACACTGAAGCTTTCTTT
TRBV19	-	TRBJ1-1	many	CASSTGLSNTEAFF	TGTGCCAGTAGCACGGGACTCTCGAACACTGAAGCTTTCTTT
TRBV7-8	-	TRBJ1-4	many	CASSPWMLPHEGNEKLFF	TGTGCCAGCAGCCCCTGGATGCTACCCCACGAGGGTAATGAAAAACTGTTTTTT
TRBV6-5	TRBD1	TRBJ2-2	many	CASSSGTGGMNTGELFF	TGTGCCAGCAGTAGCGGGACAGGGGGGATGAACACCGGGGAGCTGTTTTTT
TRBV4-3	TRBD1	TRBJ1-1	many	CASSFDREFRAEAFF	TGCGCCAGCAGCTTCGACAGGGAATTTCGGGCTGAAGCTTTCTTT
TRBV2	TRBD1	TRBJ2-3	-	CASSEGQGGPDTQYF	TGTGCCAGCAGTGAGGGACAGGGGGGACCAGATACGCAGTATTTT
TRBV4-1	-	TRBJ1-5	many	CASSQDTGYQPQHF	TGCGCCAGCAGCCAAGATACAGGGTATCAGCCCCAGCATTTT
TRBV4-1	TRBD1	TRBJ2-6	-	CASSQGGAGANVLTF	TGCGCCAGCAGTCAAGGGGGCGCCGGGGCCAACGTCCTGACTTTC
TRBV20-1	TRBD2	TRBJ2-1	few	CSARDSGTLNEQFF	TGCAGTGCTAGAGATAGCGGGACGCTAAATGAGCAGTTCTTC
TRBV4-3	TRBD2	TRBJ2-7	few	CASSQGLAGGSYEQYF	TGCGCCAGCAGCCAAGGATTAGCGGGGGGCTCCTACGAGCAGTACTTC
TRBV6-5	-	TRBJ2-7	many	CASSTGIFDRQYF	TGTGCCAGCAGTACCGGGATCTTCGACAGGCAGTACTTC
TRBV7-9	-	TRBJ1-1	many	CASSREGMNTEAFF	TGTGCCAGCAGTCGGGAAGGCATGAACACTGAAGCTTTCTTT
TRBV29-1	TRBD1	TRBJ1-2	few	CSVEGQSYGYTF	TGCAGCGTTGAGGGACAGAGCTATGGCTACACCTTC
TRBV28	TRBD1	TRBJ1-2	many	CASSPRDRSYGYTF	TGTGCCAGCAGCCCCCGGGACAGGTCCTATGGCTACACCTTC
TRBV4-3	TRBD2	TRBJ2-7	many	CASSHSPGLAYEQYF	TGCGCCAGCAGCCACTCCCCGGGACTAGCCTACGAGCAGTACTTC
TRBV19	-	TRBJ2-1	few	CASSIGTTNEQFF	TGTGCCAGTAGTATTGGGACCACGAATGAGCAGTTCTTC
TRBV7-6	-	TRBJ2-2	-	CASSSSQGSTGELFF	TGTGCCAGCAGCTCCTCACAGGGTTCCACCGGGGAGCTGTTTTTT
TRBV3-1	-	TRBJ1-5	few	CASSHTGSLGNQPQHF	TGTGCCAGCAGCCATACCGGGAGCTTGGGCAATCAGCCCCAGCATTTT
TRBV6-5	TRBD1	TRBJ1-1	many	CASSYSEPTGDDNTEAFF	TGTGCCAGCAGTTACTCAGAGCCTACAGGGGACGATAACACTGAAGCTTTCTTT
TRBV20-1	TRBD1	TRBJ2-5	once	CSASLVGTGGIQETQYF	TGCAGTGCTAGTCTAGTGGGGACAGGGGGCATCCAAGAGACCCAGTACTTC
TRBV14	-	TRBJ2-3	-	CASSQESPSFGNTDTQYF	TGTGCCAGCAGCCAAGAGAGCCCGTCTTTTGGGAATACAGATACGCAGTATTTT
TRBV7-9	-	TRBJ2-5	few	CASRPLFEAGETQYF	TGTGCCAGCAGGCCCCTCTTCGAGGCGGGTGAGACCCAGTACTTC
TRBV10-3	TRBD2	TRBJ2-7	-	CAISDAGVLEQYF	TGTGCCATCAGTGACGCGGGGGTACTCGAGCAGTACTTC
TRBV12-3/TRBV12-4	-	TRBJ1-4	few	CASSLNSATNEKLFF	TGTGCCAGCAGTTTAAACAGTGCAACTAATGAAAAACTGTTTTTT
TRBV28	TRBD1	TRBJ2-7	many	CASREGQTYEQYF	TGTGCCAGCCGTGAGGGACAGACCTACGAGCAGTACTTC
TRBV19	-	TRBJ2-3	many	CASSISGVTDTQYF	TGTGCCAGTAGTATTTCAGGGGTCACAGATACGCAGTATTTT
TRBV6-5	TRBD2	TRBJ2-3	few	CASSYLGTSLDTQYF	TGTGCCAGCAGTTATCTAGGGACTAGCTTAGATACGCAGTATTTT
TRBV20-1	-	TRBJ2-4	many	CSARPIAELIAKNIQYF	TGCAGTGCTAGACCGATAGCGGAGCTAATAGCCAAAAACATTCAGTACTTC
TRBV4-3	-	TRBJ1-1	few	CASSPQGSSTEAFF	TGCGCCAGCAGCCCGCAGGGATCTAGCACTGAAGCTTTCTTT
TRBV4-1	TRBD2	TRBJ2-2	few	CASSHLGRLAGGANTGELFF	TGCGCCAGCAGCCACCTAGGTAGATTGGCGGGGGGCGCGAACACCGGGGAGCTGTTTTTT
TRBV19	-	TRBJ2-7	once	CASSIGSGQIPYEQYF	TGTGCCAGTAGTATAGGCTCTGGACAGATACCTTACGAGCAGTACTTC